A single sample is the source of the 31 T cell receptor beta chains below, sequenced in a study of cytomegalovirus exposure and HLA in healthy donors. With 60 Vbeta and 13 Jbeta primers, the PCR was carried out. Clones were read by immunoSEQ multiplex PCR, and TCRdb kept only the in-frame ones, dropping some. The sample table includes over 40,000 clones. Sequences were obtained from PBMCs. The receptors derive from a man younger than 40 in good health and CMV-seronegative.

The chain carries TRBV4-1 and TRBJ2-7, with TRBD2 as a possible D gene (5 bases). Germline V gene data show CDR1 as MGHRA and CDR2 as YSYEKL. Trimming took 3 bases from V and 2 from J, leaving 17 bases between them. The CDR3 runs to 16 residues. CDR3 in amino acids: CASSQTTGMGAYEQYF. CDR3 bases: TGCGCCAGCAGCCAGACCACGGGGATGGGCGCCTACGAGCAGTACTTC.

The chain has TRBV5-1 and TRBJ2-7; TRBD2 matches 8 bases. Trimming removed 2 bases from V and 2 bases from J; junction bases left unmatched: 6. The CDR3 totals 15 residues. CDR1 and CDR2 from the germline V gene are SGHRS and YFSETQ. The CDR3 reads CASSFLAGTTYEQYF. The CDR3 DNA reads TGCGCCAGCAGCTTCTTAGCGGGGACAACCTACGAGCAGTACTTC. The full variable domain, with the rest looked up from reference TRBV5-1 and TRBJ2-7, is KAGVTQTPRYLIKTRGQQVTLSCSPISGHRSVSWYQQTPGQGLQFLFEYFSETQRNKGNFPGRFSGRQFSNSRSEMNVSTLELGDSALYLCASSFLAGTTYEQYFGPGTRLTVT.

This chain links TRBV9 with TRBJ2-3, with 8 bases identical to TRBD1. The CDR3 runs to 17 residues. With 0 bases clipped from V and 3 bases from J, the junction kept 9 bases outside the gene matches. Germline V gives CDR1 SGDLS, CDR2 YYNGEE. The CDR3 DNA sequence: TGTGCCAGCAGCGTAGGGACAGGGCAAGTTGGTACAGATACGCAGTATTTT. Translated, it gives CASSVGTGQVGTDTQYF. Drawing the rest from reference TRBV9 and TRBJ2-3, the complete variable domain is DSGVTQTPKHLITATGQRVTLRCSPRSGDLSVYWYQQSLDQGLQFLIQYYNGEERAKGNILERFSAQQFPDLHSELNLSSLELGDSALYFCASSVGTGQVGTDTQYFGPGTRLTVL.

V and J are TRBV29-1 and TRBJ2-7; TRBD1 matches 9 bases. V was pared by 6 bases and J by 2 bases, with 5 bases of the junction left unmatched. The germline V gene has CDR1 SQVTM and CDR2 ANQGSEA. CDR3 length: 13 amino acids. The CDR3 sequence is CSVPGTGTYEQYF. The CDR3, as DNA: TGCAGCGTGCCCGGGACAGGGACCTACGAGCAGTACTTC.

The chain has TRBV29-1 and TRBJ2-7, with D maybe TRBD2 (6 bases). V shed 2 bases and J shed 1 base, with 27 bases lying between them. CDR1 is SQVTM, CDR2 ANQGSEA, per germline. The CDR3 length is 19 residues. CDR3 loop: CSVEFVLAREGRFSYEQYF. The CDR3 DNA reads as TGCAGCGTTGAATTTGTCCTAGCGCGGGAAGGGAGGTTTTCCTACGAGCAGTACTTC.

V gene TRBV19 combines with J gene TRBJ2-5, with D uncertain. The CDR3 loop spans 14 amino acids. Trimming stripped 0 bases from V and 5 bases from J, with 10 bases between. Germline V gene data show CDR1 as LNHDA and CDR2 as SQIVND (reference sequence). The CDR3 protein is CASSIDPQLETQYF. CDR3 nucleotide sequence: TGTGCCAGTAGTATAGACCCCCAATTGGAGACCCAGTACTTC.

The CDR3 protein is CASSPGTSRGGGELFF. The CDR3 DNA reads as TGTGCCAGCAGCCCTGGGACTAGCCGGGGAGGCGGGGAGCTGTTTTTT. This chain connects TRBV5-6 to TRBJ2-2; 9 bases match TRBD2. J was trimmed by 7 bases and V by 4 bases; bases with no gene match: 11. CDR3 length equals 16 residues. Germline V gene sequence: CDR1 SGHDT, CDR2 YYEEEE.

The CDR3 here is CASSLRGLPEAFF. The CDR3 DNA reads TGTGCCAGCAGTTTACGGGGATTACCTGAAGCTTTCTTT. The chain recombines TRBV27 with TRBJ1-1; D is unresolved. Trimming cost V 2 bases and J 6 bases, with 10 bases left between them. CDR1 is MNHEY, CDR2 SMNVEV, per germline (reference sequence). This CDR3 comprises 13 residues.

CDR3 residues: CASRGQGEWSEQYF. CDR3 in DNA: TGTGCCAGCAGGGGACAGGGGGAATGGAGCGAGCAGTACTTC. The rearrangement links TRBV2 to TRBJ2-7, with 11 bases matching TRBD1. Germline V CDR1 and CDR2: SNHLY, FYNNEI. J was trimmed by 6 bases and V by 6 bases; bases with no gene match: 7. The CDR3 is 14 residues long.

V is TRBV12-5 and J is TRBJ1-2; TRBD1 matches 7 bases. Germline CDR1 LGHNT, CDR2 FRNRAP. The trim removed 2 bases at V and 6 bases at J, leaving 9 bases unmatched. The CDR3 is made up of 15 amino acids. The CDR3 DNA reads as TGTGCTAGTGGTTTGCCCCTCCAGGGGGGCGATGGCTACACCTTC. Amino acids: CASGLPLQGGDGYTF.

This sequence joins TRBV29-1 and TRBJ2-2; the match to TRBD2 covers 8 bases. The J segment lost 8 bases and the V segment lost 4 bases, leaving 6 bases of the junction unmatched. The CDR3 runs to 13 residues. From germline, CDR1 is SQVTM and CDR2 ANQGSEA. The CDR3 loop reads CSVGGAGAGELFF. The CDR3 region has the DNA TGCAGCGTTGGGGGAGCGGGAGCTGGGGAGCTGTTTTTT.

This chain connects TRBV18 to TRBJ1-2, with TRBD1 matching 7 bases. With 5 bases clipped from V and 6 bases from J, the junction kept 6 bases outside the gene matches. CDR1 and CDR2 (germline): KGHSH, LQKENI. There are 13 residues in the CDR3. CDR3 coding DNA: TGTGCCAGCTCAACTGCAGACAGGGATGGCTACACCTTC. It codes for CASSTADRDGYTF.

The chain couples TRBV5-6 to TRBJ2-7; TRBD1 is a possible D gene (5 bases). The CDR3 runs to 12 residues. Germline loops: CDR1 SGHDT, CDR2 YYEEEE. V was clipped by 1 base and J by 6 bases, with 8 bases between them. The CDR3 DNA reads as TGTGCCAGCAGCTTGTCGCAGGGCGAGCAGTACTTC. Protein sequence: CASSLSQGEQYF.

The chain employs TRBV30 and TRBJ1-2, with 8 bases identical to TRBD1. Unmatched junction bases numbered 3, after V lost 5 bases and J lost 7 bases. CDR1 GTSNPN and CDR2 SVGIG come from the germline V gene (reference sequence). This CDR3 region has 11 residues. The CDR3 sequence: CAWARGPGYTF. The CDR3 DNA sequence: TGTGCCTGGGCCAGGGGGCCTGGCTACACCTTC.

The chain is built from TRBV5-1 and TRBJ2-1; 9 nucleotides line up with TRBD1. The CDR3 totals 13 residues. Germline V lookup: CDR1 SGHRS, CDR2 YFSETQ. Trimming removed 5 bases from V and 6 bases from J; junction bases left unmatched: 3. Here the CDR3 DNA reads TGCGCCAGCAGTACAGGGGGCTCCAATGAGCAGTTCTTC. Amino acids: CASSTGGSNEQFF.

The chain links TRBV2 to TRBJ1-1, with D perhaps TRBD1 (5 bases). Trimming stripped 6 bases from V and 4 bases from J, with 15 bases between. CDR1 and CDR2 (germline): SNHLY, FYNNEI. CDR3 length equals 14 residues. CDR3 amino acids: CASSIGRGGTEAFF. The CDR3 DNA is TGTGCCAGCAGCATCGGAAGGGGAGGCACTGAAGCTTTCTTT.

The rearrangement links TRBV6-1 to TRBJ2-5, with 7 bases lining up with TRBD1. The J segment lost 5 bases and the V segment lost 4 bases, leaving 10 bases of the junction unmatched. The germline CDR1 and CDR2 sequences are MNHNS and SASEGT. This CDR3 is 15 amino acids long. In DNA, the CDR3 is TGTGCCAGCAGTGTACAGGGGCGTCTTTTTGAGACCCAGTACTTC. It translates to CASSVQGRLFETQYF.

The V gene is TRBV19, the J gene TRBJ1-1; TRBD1 might be the D (5 bases). Trimming pared 8 bases from V and 6 bases from J, leaving 19 bases between. The CDR3 covers 14 residues. Germline V gene data show CDR1 as LNHDA and CDR2 as SQIVND (reference sequence). The CDR3 sequence: CASASKMGGPEAFF. CDR3 nucleotides: TGTGCCAGTGCCTCTAAGATGGGGGGACCTGAAGCTTTCTTT.

Comment on this clone: A junction end diverges from the germline sequence, so it may reflect a read error. The chain has TRBV30 and TRBJ1-5; 8 bases align to TRBD1. This CDR3 spans 15 amino acids. Germline V CDR1 and CDR2: GTSNPN, SVGIG (reference sequence). The CDR3 DNA follows: TGTGCCGGGAGCCTCGGACAGGGCTACAATCAGCCCCAGCATTTT. Its translation: CAGSLGQGYNQPQHF.

The rearrangement links TRBV11-2 to TRBJ2-7; TRBD1 agrees at 11 bases. The junction had 3 bases not matched to a gene; V was cut back by 1 base and J by 4 bases. Germline CDR1 and CDR2: SGHAT and FQNNGV. CDR3 length: 15 residues. CDR3 DNA: TGTGCCAGCAGCTTAGGGACAGGGGGCAATTACGAGCAGTACTTC. The encoded protein is CASSLGTGGNYEQYF.

CDR3 sequence: CASSQRPQGWGGYTF. CDR3 coding DNA: TGTGCCAGCAGCCAAAGGCCTCAGGGGTGGGGTGGCTACACCTTC. V is TRBV14 and J is TRBJ1-2; tentative D call: TRBD1 (6 bases). V was trimmed by 2 bases and J by 7 bases, leaving 17 bases between them. The CDR3 has 15 amino acids. In germline, CDR1 is SGHDN, CDR2 FVKESK.

The chain carries TRBV5-6 and TRBJ2-3, with 7 bases fitting TRBD1. J lost 5 bases, V lost 4 bases, and 4 bases had no gene match. Germline V gene sequence: CDR1 SGHDT, CDR2 YYEEEE. There are 13 residues in the CDR3. The CDR3 DNA is TGTGCCAGCAGCCCAACAGGGGTAGATACGCAGTATTTT. It yields the protein CASSPTGVDTQYF.

V usage is TRBV6-1 and J usage is TRBJ1-1, with TRBD1 as a possible D gene (5 bases). V was trimmed by 6 bases and J by 6 bases, leaving 14 bases between them. The CDR3 runs to 13 residues. Per germline, CDR1 MNHNS and CDR2 SASEGT. The CDR3 is CASRERGWAEAFF. In nucleotides, the CDR3 is TGTGCCAGCAGAGAAAGGGGTTGGGCTGAAGCTTTCTTT.

This chain links TRBV27 with TRBJ1-5; 8 bases fit TRBD1. The J segment lost 4 bases and the V segment lost 5 bases, leaving 4 bases of the junction unmatched. CDR1 is MNHEY and CDR2 is SMNVEV in the germline V gene (reference sequence). The length of the CDR3 is 14 residues. The CDR3, as DNA: TGTGCCAGCAGTACTCGACAGGGGAATCAGCCCCAGCATTTT. It encodes CASSTRQGNQPQHF.

This rearrangement joins TRBV4-1 to TRBJ1-2, with 7 bases that match TRBD1. J gave up 4 bases and V 7 bases, and 9 bases lay outside the gene matches. Per germline, CDR1 MGHRA and CDR2 YSYEKL. The CDR3 spans 14 residues. The CDR3, as DNA: TGCGCCAGCACGGTAGAGACAGGGAGCTATGGCTACACCTTC. The encoded protein is CASTVETGSYGYTF.

The CDR3 protein is CASSGQAADEQFF. DNA of the CDR3: TGTGCCAGCAGCGGACAGGCAGCCGATGAGCAGTTCTTC. The chain carries TRBV9 and TRBJ2-1; maybe TRBD1 (6 bases). Deletions cut 3 bases from V and 8 bases from J, with 12 bases between. This CDR3 spans 13 amino acids. Germline CDR1 and CDR2: SGDLS and YYNGEE. The full variable domain, rest sourced from reference TRBV9 and TRBJ2-1, is DSGVTQTPKHLITATGQRVTLRCSPRSGDLSVYWYQQSLDQGLQFLIQYYNGEERAKGNILERFSAQQFPDLHSELNLSSLELGDSALYFCASSGQAADEQFFGPGTRLTVL.

The V call is TRBV4-1, the J call TRBJ2-2; possible D gene TRBD1, 6 bases. The CDR3 is made up of 14 amino acids. V was clipped by 3 bases and J by 6 bases, with 11 bases between them. Germline V gene lookup returns CDR1 MGHRA and CDR2 YSYEKL. Here the CDR3 DNA reads TGCGCCAGCAGCCAGGTCCCAGGGGCCGGGGAGCTGTTTTTT. It specifies CASSQVPGAGELFF.

The rearrangement uses TRBV29-1 and TRBJ2-7; 10 nucleotides line up with TRBD1. The CDR3 runs to 16 residues. CDR1 and CDR2 from the germline V gene are SQVTM and ANQGSEA. Trimming removed 5 bases from V and 1 base from J; junction bases left unmatched: 11. The CDR3 coding sequence is TGCAGCGTTCAAGGTGTTAGGGACAGGGGATCCTACGAGCAGTACTTC. This encodes CSVQGVRDRGSYEQYF.

Notes on this clone: Relative to the germline gene, one junction end is altered; a read error may explain this. The chain joins TRBV5-1 to TRBJ2-5; 8 nucleotides match TRBD2. From germline, CDR1 is SGHRS and CDR2 YFSETQ. This CDR3 spans 15 amino acids. The CDR3 region is CASSFLSGREENQYF. CDR3 DNA sequence: TGCGCCAGCAGCTTTCTAAGCGGGAGAGAGGAGAACCAGTACTTC.

The J gene is TRBJ1-1, the V gene TRBV5-6; 8 bases match TRBD1. This CDR3 has 15 residues. Germline V lookup: CDR1 SGHDT, CDR2 YYEEEE. V lost 2 bases, J lost 6 bases, and 9 bases stayed unmatched. CDR3 loop: CASSFVDRADAEAFF. CDR3 in DNA: TGTGCCAGCAGCTTCGTGGACAGGGCAGACGCTGAAGCTTTCTTT.

This chain links TRBV4-1 with TRBJ2-7; 8 positions agree with TRBD1. This CDR3 contains 15 residues. J lost 0 bases, V lost 4 bases, and 5 bases had no gene match. Germline-derived CDR1 and CDR2 are MGHRA and YSYEKL. CDR3 amino acids: CASSLRDRSSYEQYF. The CDR3 DNA is TGCGCCAGCAGCCTCCGGGACAGGAGCTCCTACGAGCAGTACTTC.